One sample yielded the 11 T cell receptor beta chains listed below, sequenced in a study of OX40 agonist ivuxolimab in advanced cancers. This table comes from immunoSEQ multiplex PCR, and its TCRdb copy is limited to in-frame clones, with some not included. The sample consists of 95,000 to 100,000 clones, 90% of them appearing once. This specimen was CD4+ or CD8+ T cells sorted from blood, taken in a trial of the OX40 agonist ivuxolimab. Receptor source: an adult with an advanced solid tumor such as melanoma, head and neck, liver or kidney cancer.

In its sample, this clone was seen once. The chain links TRBV7-6 to TRBJ2-1; D remains ambiguous. Between the trimmed V and J ends, which lost 4 bases and 2 bases, there was a span of 15 bases. The CDR3 totals 16 residues. CDR1 is SGHVS and CDR2 is FNYEAQ in the germline V gene. CDR3 DNA: TGTGCCAGCAGCTCCCATCTAGGTACTGCCTACAATGAGCAGTTCTTC. Residues: CASSSHLGTAYNEQFF.

This chain uses TRBV19 with TRBJ2-7; 9 bases match TRBD1. The CDR3 has 15 amino acids. V lost 2 bases to trimming and J lost 6 bases; unmatched junction nucleotides: 8. The germline V gene has CDR1 LNHDA and CDR2 SQIVND (reference sequence). The CDR3 bases are TGTGCCAGTAGTATAACCGGGACAGGGTTCTTCGAGCAGTACTTC. As protein: CASSITGTGFFEQYF. The whole variable domain, filled in from reference TRBV19 and TRBJ2-7, reads DGGITQSPKYLFRKEGQNVTLSCEQNLNHDAMYWYRQDPGQGLRLIYYSQIVNDFQKGDIAEGYSVSREKKESFPLTVTSAQKNPTAFYLCASSITGTGFFEQYFGPGTRLTVT.

This sequence joins TRBV2 and TRBJ2-7; TRBD1 matches 8 bases. The germline V gene encodes CDR1 SNHLY and CDR2 FYNNEI. CDR3 length: 13 amino acids. V dropped 6 bases and J dropped 6; count of bases not matched to a gene: 7. Here the CDR3 reads CASSLDRGREQYF. The CDR3 nucleotides are TGTGCCAGCAGCCTAGACAGGGGTCGCGAGCAGTACTTC.

V is TRBV4-1 and J is TRBJ1-3; D gene ambiguous. CDR1 is MGHRA and CDR2 is YSYEKL in the germline V gene. V was pared by 4 bases and J by 0 bases, with 10 bases between. The CDR3 loop spans 15 amino acids. The chain's CDR3 is CASSRLQISGNTIYF. The DNA of the CDR3 is TGCGCCAGCAGCCGATTACAGATCTCTGGAAACACCATATATTTT.

The rearrangement joins TRBV6-1 to TRBJ1-3, with D unclear. Between the trimmed V and J ends, which lost 2 bases and 8 bases, there was a span of 10 bases. The CDR3 length is 13 residues. Germline-derived CDR1 and CDR2 are MNHNS and SASEGT. CDR3: CASSERRVDTIYF. In nucleotides, the CDR3 is TGTGCCAGCAGTGAAAGGAGGGTAGACACCATATATTTT.

This sequence joins TRBV19 and TRBJ2-7, with D tentatively TRBD2 (8 bases). Trimming removed 8 bases from V and 6 bases from J, with 20 bases in between. The CDR3 runs 14 residues. CDR1 and CDR2 (germline): LNHDA, SQIVND (reference sequence). CDR3 residues: CASSIGRAGGEQYF. For the CDR3, the DNA is TGTGCCAGTTCTATCGGGAGGGCAGGGGGCGAGCAGTACTTC.

This clone is a singleton in its sample. This sequence joins TRBV5-4 and TRBJ1-4, with TRBD1 matching over 9 bases. This CDR3 region has 16 residues. Germline V CDR1 and CDR2: SGHNT, YYREEE (reference sequence). Losses at the gene ends were 4 bases for V and 5 bases for J; bases not matched to a gene: 9. The chain's CDR3 is CASSQRTGTGNEKLFF. The CDR3 nucleotides read TGTGCCAGCAGCCAAAGGACCGGGACAGGGAATGAAAAACTGTTTTTT. The full variable domain, its missing parts supplied by reference TRBV5-4 and TRBJ1-4, is ETGVTQSPTHLIKTRGQQVTLRCSSQSGHNTVSWYQQALGQGPQFIFQYYREEENGRGNFPPRFSGLQFPNYSSELNVNALELDDSALYLCASSQRTGTGNEKLFFGSGTQLSVL.

V gene TRBV19 combines with J gene TRBJ1-1; D remains ambiguous. Germline CDR1 and CDR2: LNHDA and SQIVND (reference sequence). V gave up 2 bases and J gave up 3 bases, with 7 bases separating them. The CDR3 sequence is 13 residues long. DNA for the CDR3: TGTGCCAGTAGTATACCTAGGGACACTGAAGCTTTCTTT. Translating gives CASSIPRDTEAFF.

The CDR3 protein is CASSVGDSQNTEAFF. CDR3 coding DNA: TGTGCCAGCAGTGTGGGGGACAGCCAGAACACTGAAGCTTTCTTT. The chain joins TRBV6-4 to TRBJ1-1; 7 nucleotides align to TRBD1. The V gene end was trimmed by 4 bases and the J gene end by 1 base; junction bases not matched to a gene: 6. This CDR3 region has 15 residues. CDR1 and CDR2 (germline): MRHNA, SNTAGT.

The chain employs TRBV11-3 and TRBJ1-2; 8 bases line up with TRBD1. V was clipped by 4 bases and J by 7 bases; unmatched bases: 14. This CDR3 is built from 16 residues. Germline V gives CDR1 SGHNT, CDR2 YENEEA. CDR3 loop: CASSSLDREELRGYTF. The CDR3 DNA is TGTGCCAGCAGCTCCCTGGACAGGGAGGAGCTACGTGGCTACACCTTC. Variable domain in full (rest from reference TRBV11-3 and TRBJ1-2): EAGVVQSPRYKIIEKKQPVAFWCNPISGHNTLYWYLQNLGQGPELLIRYENEEAVDDSQLPKDRFSAERLKGVDSTLKIQPAELGDSAVYLCASSSLDREELRGYTFGSGTRLTVV.

V is TRBV5-1 and J is TRBJ2-3, with D possibly TRBD2 on 6 matching bases. CDR3 size: 15 residues. Trimming removed 6 bases from V and 2 bases from J, with 16 bases in between. CDR1 SGHRS and CDR2 YFSETQ come from the germline V gene. CDR3 protein: CASTGGYGYTDTQYF. In DNA form, the CDR3 reads TGCGCCAGCACTGGGGGGTACGGCTACACAGATACGCAGTATTTT.